The next 14 T cell receptor beta chains were all read from a single sample in a study of T cells in narcolepsy. This table comes from immunoSEQ multiplex PCR, and its TCRdb copy is limited to in-frame clones, with some not included. Here the sample spans 32,000 or so clones, around three quarters being singletons. Input material: memory (CD45RA-) CD4+ T cells from blood. These receptors originate from a human donor in good health.

This chain links TRBV2 with TRBJ1-6; no firm D call. Germline V gene sequence: CDR1 SNHLY, CDR2 FYNNEI. Trimming pared 6 bases from V and 7 bases from J, leaving 10 bases between. The CDR3 covers 13 residues. CDR3 in DNA: TGTGCCAGCAGAGGAGTTACGAATTCACCCCTCCACTTT. It specifies CASRGVTNSPLHF.

The chain is built from TRBV6-5 and TRBJ1-1, with 9 bases matching TRBD1. The germline V gene encodes CDR1 MNHEY and CDR2 SVGAGI. Germline trimming cut 7 bases from V and 5 bases from J; bases unmatched to any gene: 8. This CDR3 spans 14 amino acids. For the CDR3, the DNA is TGTGCCAGCACCCAAAGGACAGGGGTAACTGAAGCTTTCTTT. The encoded protein is CASTQRTGVTEAFF.

The chain combines TRBV7-8 with TRBJ2-5; D is unresolved. Germline values: CDR1 SGHVS, CDR2 FQNEAQ. The CDR3 has 14 amino acids. V was trimmed by 5 bases and J by 2 bases, leaving 12 bases between them. The CDR3 is CASSPTSAQETQYF. CDR3 bases: TGTGCCAGCAGCCCAACGTCAGCTCAAGAGACCCAGTACTTC.

This sequence joins TRBV19 and TRBJ1-1; 8 nucleotides match TRBD1. The germline CDR1 and CDR2 sequences are LNHDA and SQIVND (reference sequence). The length of the CDR3 is 14 residues. The ends lost 10 bases at V and 6 bases at J; junction bases unmatched: 13. The CDR3, as DNA: TGTGCCACTACAATAGACAGGGGTAGATCTGAAGCTTTCTTT. It translates to CATTIDRGRSEAFF.

The genes are TRBV7-3 and TRBJ2-2; D is undetermined. The ends were cut back, 5 bases at V and 4 bases at J, with 11 bases in the middle. Per the germline V gene, CDR1 is SGHTA and CDR2 is FQGTGA. The CDR3 is 14 residues long. The CDR3: CASSPQLSTGELFF. CDR3 nucleotides: TGTGCCAGCAGCCCCCAGTTAAGCACCGGGGAGCTGTTTTTT.

V usage is TRBV6-5 and J usage is TRBJ1-1; D not certain. The CDR3 is made up of 13 amino acids. Per germline, CDR1 MNHEY and CDR2 SVGAGI. The V end lost 7 bases, the J end lost 1 base, and 10 bases lay between the germline ends. This CDR3 is CASKRGGNTEAFF. The CDR3 DNA follows: TGTGCCAGCAAACGCGGAGGGAACACTGAAGCTTTCTTT.

The chain employs TRBV29-1 and TRBJ2-5, with TRBD2 matching over 11 bases. Germline assignment: CDR1 SQVTM and CDR2 ANQGSEA. CDR3 length equals 14 residues. The V segment lost 7 bases and the J segment 2 bases; nucleotides outside the gene matches: 6. The CDR3 DNA is TGCAGCGGAACTAGCGGGAGTGGGCAAGAGACCCAGTACTTC. Translated: CSGTSGSGQETQYF. The full variable domain, with the rest looked up from reference TRBV29-1 and TRBJ2-5, is SAVISQKPSRDICQRGTSLTIQCQVDSQVTMMFWYRQQPGQSLTLIATANQGSEATYESGFVIDKFPISRPNLTFSTLTVSNMSPEDSSIYLCSGTSGSGQETQYFGPGTRLLVL.

CDR3 nucleotide sequence: TGTGCCAGCAGTGTACAGACAGGGCAAATGAACACTGAAGCTTTCTTT. Encoded protein: CASSVQTGQMNTEAFF. The chain is built from TRBV6-1 and TRBJ1-1, with 7 bases aligning to TRBD1. V lost 4 bases, J lost 0 bases, and 8 bases stayed unmatched. The germline gives CDR1 MNHNS, CDR2 SASEGT. This CDR3 has 16 amino acids.

V and J are TRBV14 and TRBJ2-1, with TRBD2 identical over 9 bases. Germline V lookup: CDR1 SGHDN, CDR2 FVKESK. The CDR3 contains 14 residues. V shed 4 bases and J 9 bases; nucleotides not matched to a gene: 7. The CDR3 coding sequence is TGTGCCAGCAGCCTGGTAGCGGGAGTCTCTGAGCAGTTCTTC. Its protein product is CASSLVAGVSEQFF.

The chain employs TRBV19 and TRBJ1-1; possibly TRBD1 for D (5 bases). The CDR3 is 14 residues long. Germline-derived CDR1 and CDR2 are LNHDA and SQIVND (reference sequence). V shed 2 bases and J shed 4 bases, with 11 bases lying between them. For the CDR3, the DNA is TGTGCCAGTAGTATAAGGGGTGGTGGCACTGAAGCTTTCTTT. Its protein is CASSIRGGGTEAFF.

The gene calls are TRBV19 and TRBJ1-2, with a weak D call TRBD1 (6 bases). The CDR3 runs to 15 residues. The V and J ends lost 7 bases and 6 bases respectively, with 21 bases between them. Germline CDR1 LNHDA, CDR2 SQIVND (reference sequence). The chain's CDR3 is CASIMGGRGSDGYTF. Here the CDR3 DNA reads TGTGCCAGTATTATGGGGGGGCGAGGTAGCGATGGCTACACCTTC.

This chain's CDR3 is CASSPAMYNEQFF. As DNA, the CDR3 is TGTGCCAGCAGCCCGGCGATGTACAATGAGCAGTTCTTC. The V gene is TRBV14, the J gene TRBJ2-1, with D unclear. The CDR3 covers 13 residues. Germline loops: CDR1 SGHDN, CDR2 FVKESK. V gave up 4 bases and J gave up 4 bases, with 8 bases separating them.

Only one count was recorded for this clone. This chain uses TRBV6-5 with TRBJ1-5; TRBD1 is a possible D gene (5 bases). The CDR3 is made up of 14 amino acids. The V gene's germline CDR1 is MNHEY and CDR2 SVGAGI. V was pared by 6 bases and J by 3 bases, with 12 bases between. DNA of the CDR3: TGTGCCAGCAGGTGGCAGGGAGACAATCAGCCCCAGCATTTT. It is translated as CASRWQGDNQPQHF.

This clone was seen just once. The V gene is TRBV10-2, the J gene TRBJ2-3; D could derive from TRBD1 or TRBD2 (5 bases each). Germline lookup yields CDR1 WSHSY and CDR2 SAAADI. The CDR3 is 16 amino acids. Trimming pared 0 bases from V and 6 bases from J, leaving 16 bases between. The CDR3 here is CASSESWGRTPDTQYF. The CDR3 DNA reads TGCGCCAGCAGTGAGTCCTGGGGGAGAACCCCCGATACGCAGTATTTT.